Here is one T cell receptor (beta chain) with its context. The sample belongs to a study of shared clonotypes between healthy human individuals. The protocol was immunoSEQ multiplex PCR, while the TCRdb copy is restricted to in-frame clones and leaves out a portion. The sample lists 1.5 million to 1.9 million clones; nearly 99% were seen once. With 5 bases clipped from V and 7 bases from J, the junction kept 13 bases outside the gene matches. The CDR3 spans 16 residues. Per the germline V gene, CDR1 is MDHEN and CDR2 is SYDVKM. The chain carries TRBV28 and TRBJ2-7, with TRBD2 matching over 11 bases. Sequencing input: naive CD4+ T cells sorted from blood. Subset: CD45RA+ positively selected. The source of this sequence is a man between 25 and 39 years old in good health. The CDR3 region is CASSDLRIAGGEEQYF. For the CDR3, the DNA is TGTGCCAGCAGTGACCTTCGGATAGCGGGAGGGGAGGAGCAGTACTTC.